Below are 27 T cell receptor beta chains sequenced from a single sample in a study of blood T cell repertoires in COVID-19. The method was immunoSEQ multiplex PCR; TCRdb's version includes in-frame clones alone and lacks a portion of them. The sample holds fewer than 350,000 clones, around 90% seen once. Input material: PBMCs or T cells enriched from blood (not recorded which). The receptors here all came from a middle-aged woman who had recovered from COVID-19.

This chain connects TRBV7-8 to TRBJ1-2, with unresolved D. The CDR3 length is 13 residues. Trimming removed 1 base from V and 4 bases from J, with 7 bases in between. CDR1 and CDR2 from the germline V gene are SGHVS and FQNEAQ. CDR3 DNA: TGTGCCAGCAGCTTAGGAGGCAGCTATGGCTACACCTTC. Translated, it gives CASSLGGSYGYTF.

This chain links TRBV28 with TRBJ2-7; 9 nucleotides line up with TRBD2. Germline V CDR1 and CDR2: MDHEN, SYDVKM. The CDR3 is 15 amino acids. Losses at the gene ends were 3 bases for V and 3 bases for J; bases not matched to a gene: 6. The chain's CDR3 is CASSFLAGNGYEQYF. The DNA of the CDR3 is TGTGCCAGCAGTTTCCTAGCGGGAAACGGCTACGAGCAGTACTTC. The full variable domain, completed using reference TRBV28 and TRBJ2-7, is DVKVTQSSRYLVKRTGEKVFLECVQDMDHENMFWYRQDPGLGLRLIYFSYDVKMKEKGDIPEGYSVSREKKERFSLILESASTNQTSMYLCASSFLAGNGYEQYFGPGTRLTVT.

The chain joins TRBV3-1 (or the pseudogene TRBV3-2) to TRBJ2-7, with D possibly matching TRBD1 (5 bases). Trimming shortened V by 0 bases and J by 1 base, and 10 bases separated the two germline ends. CDR1 and CDR2 from the germline V gene are LGHDT and YNNKEL (reference sequence). The CDR3 contains 15 residues. The CDR3 is CASSQDPRASYEQYF. Here the CDR3 DNA reads TGTGCCAGCAGCCAAGATCCCAGGGCATCCTACGAGCAGTACTTC.

The rearrangement joins TRBV2 to TRBJ2-2, with D perhaps TRBD1 (5 bases). The CDR3 runs to 14 residues. Germline V lookup: CDR1 SNHLY, CDR2 FYNNEI. Trimming shortened V by 4 bases and J by 1 base, and 7 bases separated the two germline ends. The CDR3 sequence: CASSGTRNTGELFF. The CDR3, as DNA: TGTGCCAGCAGTGGGACAAGGAACACCGGGGAGCTGTTTTTT.

A note on this clone: Distinct nucleotide sequences in the sample also encode this CDR3. The chain links TRBV3-1 (or the pseudogene TRBV3-2) to TRBJ2-3; TRBD2 might be the D (5 bases). Germline V gene sequence: CDR1 LGHDT, CDR2 YNNKEL (reference sequence). Trimming left V 4 bases short and J 6 bases short, with 8 bases between. The CDR3 is 12 residues long. The CDR3: CASSLSGDTQYF. The CDR3 DNA follows: TGTGCCAGCAGCCTCTCGGGGGATACGCAGTATTTT.

The chain links TRBV28 to TRBJ2-2; 7 bases line up with TRBD1. V shed 3 bases and J 3 bases; nucleotides not matched to a gene: 7. The CDR3 contains 16 residues. The V gene's germline CDR1 is MDHEN and CDR2 SYDVKM. This CDR3 reads CASSFGDRSYTGELFF. The CDR3 bases are TGTGCCAGCAGTTTCGGGGACAGAAGTTACACCGGGGAGCTGTTTTTT.

CDR3 DNA: TGTGCCAGCAGTGAAGCGGCCCACGAGCAGTACTTC. Its translation: CASSEAAHEQYF. The V gene is TRBV6-1, the J gene TRBJ2-7; D gene unclear. The germline gives CDR1 MNHNS, CDR2 SASEGT. The CDR3 is 12 residues long. Trimming took 0 bases from V and 5 from J, leaving 5 bases between them.

V gene TRBV30 combines with J gene TRBJ1-1; D may be TRBD1 (6 bases). Trimming took off 5 bases at V and 4 bases at J, with 14 bases between the two ends. Germline CDR1 is GTSNPN and CDR2 is SVGIG (reference sequence). The CDR3 has 13 amino acids. CDR3 amino acids: CAWGRQERTEAFF. The CDR3 DNA follows: TGTGCCTGGGGAAGACAGGAACGCACTGAAGCTTTCTTT.

The chain recombines TRBV27 with TRBJ2-2; 7 bases match TRBD2. The CDR3 covers 16 residues. V was pared by 5 bases and J by 5 bases, with 11 bases of the junction left unmatched. Germline V CDR1 and CDR2: MNHEY, SMNVEV (reference sequence). The DNA for the CDR3 is TGTGCCAGCAGTAATCAATACGGCGGGGGAACCGGGGAGCTGTTTTTT. Translated, it gives CASSNQYGGGTGELFF.

V gene TRBV21-1 combines with J gene TRBJ2-3; the table assigns TRBD2, which was not confirmed against the DNA. TRBV21-1 counts as a pseudogene. The CDR3 is made up of 16 amino acids. CDR3 coding DNA: TGTGCCAGCAGCAAAGAAACTAGCGGGAGTTCAGATACGCAGTATTTT. Protein product: CASSKETSGSSDTQYF.

V usage is TRBV24-1 and J usage is TRBJ2-3; TRBD2 matches at 9 bases. This CDR3 contains 15 residues. In germline, CDR1 is KGHDR, CDR2 SFDVKD. V dropped 7 bases and J dropped 7; count of bases not matched to a gene: 11. In DNA, the CDR3 is TGTGCCACCAGGGGTGGTAGCGGGAGTAAGAATACGCAGTATTTT. Residues: CATRGGSGSKNTQYF.

The CDR3 reads CASSSDRRQFF. In DNA, the CDR3 is TGTGCCAGCAGCTCCGACAGGCGGCAGTTCTTC. The rearrangement uses TRBV28 and TRBJ2-1; D is possibly TRBD1 (6 bases). The CDR3 is 11 amino acids. Trimming left V 6 bases short and J 12 bases short, with 12 bases between. Germline CDR1 reads MDHEN; CDR2 reads SYDVKM.

This sequence joins TRBV4-1 and TRBJ2-2, with 7 bases matching TRBD2. V shed 1 base and J 1 base; nucleotides not matched to a gene: 6. The germline V gene has CDR1 MGHRA and CDR2 YSYEKL. This CDR3 has 17 residues. The CDR3 DNA reads as TGCGCCAGCAGCCAAGTTTTCTTAGCGGGGAACACCGGGGAGCTGTTTTTT. Translating gives CASSQVFLAGNTGELFF.

This chain uses TRBV29-1 with TRBJ2-1; D remains unclear. Trimming removed 7 bases at V and 5 bases at J, with 15 bases between. Germline V gene sequence: CDR1 SQVTM, CDR2 ANQGSEA. The CDR3 has 13 amino acids. The CDR3 nucleotides read TGCAGCGGCGGAAAAGGATCCAACAATGAGCAGTTCTTC. Amino acids: CSGGKGSNNEQFF.

The CDR3 region has the DNA TGTGCCAGCAGACCCGGGACTAGCGGGCCAGATACGCAGTATTTT. Protein product: CASRPGTSGPDTQYF. This chain uses TRBV3-1 (or the pseudogene TRBV3-2) with TRBJ2-3; 12 bases line up with TRBD2. Trimming at V came to 6 bases and at J to 4 bases, leaving 5 bases not matched to a gene. CDR1 is LGHDT, CDR2 YNNKEL, per germline (reference sequence). This CDR3 is 15 amino acids long.

The chain employs TRBV7-3 and TRBJ2-7, with D perhaps matching TRBD1 (5 bases). Germline V lookup: CDR1 SGHTA, CDR2 FQGTGA. This CDR3 has 13 residues. The V gene lost 5 bases and the J gene lost 7 bases, with 15 bases spanning the gap. CDR3 DNA sequence: TGTGCCAGCAGCCGTGGCAATCAGGGAGAGCAGTACTTC. Protein product: CASSRGNQGEQYF. Filled out from reference TRBV7-3 and TRBJ2-7, the complete variable domain reads GAGVSQTPSNKVTEKGKYVELRCDPISGHTALYWYRQSLGQGPEFLIYFQGTGAADDSGLPNDRFFAVRPEGSVSTLKIQRTERGDSAVYLCASSRGNQGEQYFGPGTRLTVT.

This chain links TRBV19 with TRBJ2-3; 7 bases agree with TRBD2. Germline lookup yields CDR1 LNHDA and CDR2 SQIVND (reference sequence). Germline trimming cut 3 bases from V and 4 bases from J; bases unmatched to any gene: 10. The CDR3 runs to 16 residues. CDR3 amino acids: CASSIQVPSGSDTQYF. In DNA form, the CDR3 reads TGTGCCAGTAGTATTCAGGTCCCTAGCGGTTCAGATACGCAGTATTTT.

The chain combines TRBV2 with TRBJ2-1; perhaps TRBD1 as D (6 bases). Germline V CDR1 and CDR2: SNHLY, FYNNEI. V lost 7 bases and J lost 8, with 15 bases in between. This CDR3 spans 13 amino acids. Here the CDR3 reads CASTSYRVDEQFF. As DNA, the CDR3 is TGTGCCAGCACAAGCTACAGGGTCGATGAGCAGTTCTTC.

V usage is TRBV2 and J usage is TRBJ1-5; D is uncertain. The ends were cut back, 4 bases at V and 0 bases at J, with 4 bases in the middle. Germline V CDR1 and CDR2: SNHLY, FYNNEI. The CDR3 runs 13 residues. CDR3: CASSAGSNQPQHF. The CDR3 DNA follows: TGTGCCAGCAGTGCGGGTAGCAATCAGCCCCAGCATTTT.

This clone was found once. The rearrangement joins TRBV10-1 to TRBJ2-7; a possible D gene is TRBD1 (6 bases). The CDR3 contains 14 residues. Germline loops: CDR1 WNHNN, CDR2 SYGVQD (reference sequence). V lost 6 bases to trimming and J lost 3 bases, with 15 bases between them. CDR3 DNA: TGCGCCAGCAGACGGGGACACTCGATCTACGAGCAGTACTTC. This codes for CASRRGHSIYEQYF.

The CDR3 region has the DNA TGTGCCTGGAGTGGACTAGCGGGATCTAGCACAGATACGCAGTATTTT. Its translation: CAWSGLAGSSTDTQYF. This rearrangement joins TRBV30 to TRBJ2-3; TRBD2 agrees at 11 bases. The trim removed 1 base at V and 0 bases at J, leaving 3 bases unmatched. This CDR3 has 16 residues. CDR1 is GTSNPN and CDR2 is SVGIG in the germline V gene (reference sequence). Drawing the rest from reference TRBV30 and TRBJ2-3, the complete variable domain is SQTIHQWPATLVQPVGSPLSLECTVEGTSNPNLYWYRQAAGRGLQLLFYSVGIGQISSEVPQNLSASRPQDRQFILSSKKLLLSDSGFYLCAWSGLAGSSTDTQYFGPGTRLTVL.

CDR3 nucleotide sequence: TGTGCCAGCTCGGCGGGAGTGGGCTCCAATGAGCAGTTCTTC. Residues: CASSAGVGSNEQFF. V gene TRBV3-1 (or the pseudogene TRBV3-2) combines with J gene TRBJ2-1; 7 bases are shared with TRBD2. CDR3 size: 14 residues. After removal of 8 bases from V and 6 bases from J, the junction contained 10 bases not matched to a gene. The germline gives CDR1 LGHDT, CDR2 YNNKEL (reference sequence).

This clone was recorded only once. This sequence joins TRBV11-1 and TRBJ2-1, with 7 bases that match TRBD2. This CDR3 contains 15 residues. J was trimmed by 3 bases and V by 1 base; bases with no gene match: 3. Germline-derived CDR1 and CDR2 are SGHAT and FQDESV (reference sequence). In DNA form, the CDR3 reads TGTGCCAGCAGCTTAGAGGGGACTAACTACAATGAGCAGTTCTTC. It codes for CASSLEGTNYNEQFF. The full variable domain, with the rest looked up from reference TRBV11-1 and TRBJ2-1, is EAEVAQSPRYKITEKSQAVAFWCDPISGHATLYWYRQILGQGPELLVQFQDESVVDDSQLPKDRFSAERLKGVDSTLKIQPAELGDSAMYLCASSLEGTNYNEQFFGPGTRLTVL.

The J gene is TRBJ2-1, the V gene TRBV7-3; no definite D call. Germline lookup yields CDR1 SGHTA and CDR2 FQGTGA. The CDR3 is 13 amino acids. V gave up 2 bases and J gave up 8 bases, with 10 bases separating them. The CDR3 loop is CASSLALADEQFF. CDR3 bases: TGTGCCAGCAGCTTAGCATTAGCCGATGAGCAGTTCTTC.

The rearrangement joins TRBV4-3 to TRBJ1-2; D call uncertain. Trimming stripped 0 bases from V and 7 bases from J, with 21 bases between. This CDR3 comprises 17 residues. Germline V gives CDR1 LGHNA, CDR2 YSLEER. CDR3 bases: TGCGCCAGCAGCCAAGATCGGATGCAGCAGACCGGAGGTGGCTACACCTTC. Amino acids: CASSQDRMQQTGGGYTF.

This chain links TRBV28 with TRBJ2-3, with a possible D match to TRBD2 (6 bases). The CDR3 sequence is 18 residues long. Germline V CDR1 and CDR2: MDHEN, SYDVKM. Trimming took off 7 bases at V and 3 bases at J, with 26 bases between the two ends. CDR3 sequence reads: CASNRRLGGWGPTDTQYF. The CDR3 nucleotides read TGTGCCAGCAACCGGAGGCTGGGGGGATGGGGCCCAACAGATACGCAGTATTTT.

The gene calls are TRBV6-5 and TRBJ2-3; no firm D call. The CDR3 totals 13 residues. Looked up from germline, CDR1 is MNHEY and CDR2 is SVGAGI. Deletions cut 6 bases from V and 0 bases from J, with 7 bases between. CDR3 sequence (DNA): TGTGCCAGCAGACTATATAGCACAGATACGCAGTATTTT. The encoded protein is CASRLYSTDTQYF.